This T cell receptor beta chain was recorded in a study of response to subunit inactivated influenza vaccine. Study-level points and caveats: Few new T cells, the authors suggested, are recruited by each seasonal influenza vaccination.

CDR1 is SGHRS, CDR2 YFSETQ, per germline. V lost 3 bases and J 4 bases, leaving 13 bases between the germline ends. CDR3 length equals 15 residues. A single record per CDR3 protein comes from TCRdb applying MiXCR to the RT-PCR reads. Among about 180,000 distinct CDR3 sequences, 9.2% were seen once, and the ten largest hold about a tenth. This clonotype was seen only once. Antigen specificity is unknown. This clone may be a read error of a much larger clone one base away. The source of this sequence is a man in his fifties who received an inactivated influenza vaccine. This specimen was non-naive T cells sorted from PBMCs, taken on the day of vaccination. The rearrangement links TRBV5-1 to TRBJ1-4; tentative D call: TRBD1 (5 bases). CDR3 nucleotide sequence: TGCGCCAGCAGCTCAGGACGGACAATTAATGAAAAACTGTTTTTT. Its translation: CASSSGRTINEKLFF.